The clone carrying this TCR beta chain occurred many times. The data derive from a study of spatial heterogeneity in lung cancer. The CDR3 runs 13 residues. The V end was cut by 5 bases, the J end by 8 bases, with 10 bases between. Germline V gene lookup returns CDR1 MNHEY and CDR2 SMNVEV (reference sequence). TCRdb independently ran MiXCR on the 5' RACE reads; one entry per CDR3 protein. The top ten hold around 37% of the sample, which has 2,500 to 3,000 distinct CDR3 sequences, roughly 12% seen once. The time point here: sample taken at primary tumor resection. The authors sequenced whole RNA from tumor, nontumor lung or frozen PBMC without sorting.

Source: normal lung tissue next to the tumor, taken at surgery. The clonotype comes from a male donor with early-stage non-small cell lung cancer. The V and J genes are TRBV27 and TRBJ1-6; D unresolved. CDR3 bases: TGTGCCAGCAGTGCATTAAGGGATTCACCCCTCCACTTT. It codes for CASSALRDSPLHF.